The present TCR beta chain was sequenced within a study of response to subunit inactivated influenza vaccine. Study results and limitations: Authors proposed each seasonal influenza vaccination draws in few new T cells.

TCRdb re-analysed the RT-PCR reads in MiXCR, keeping a single row per CDR3 protein. The repertoire holds 650,000 to 800,000 distinct CDR3 sequences, with roughly 18% as singletons. The germline V gene has CDR1 LGHNA and CDR2 YSLEER. V shed 4 bases and J shed 2 bases, with 27 bases lying between them. The CDR3 covers 20 residues. A note on this clonotype: What it binds is unknown.

The specimen comprised PBMCs from blood, sampled roughly 5 days after vaccination. The chain has TRBV4-3 and TRBJ1-5, with D tentatively TRBD1 (5 bases). The sequence was obtained from a man aged 50-60 years who received an inactivated influenza vaccine. The CDR3 DNA is TGCGCCAGCAGCCTAAATTACGGGACGGCTTACCAGGTGGGCAATCAGCCCCAGCATTTT. Translation gives CASSLNYGTAYQVGNQPQHF.